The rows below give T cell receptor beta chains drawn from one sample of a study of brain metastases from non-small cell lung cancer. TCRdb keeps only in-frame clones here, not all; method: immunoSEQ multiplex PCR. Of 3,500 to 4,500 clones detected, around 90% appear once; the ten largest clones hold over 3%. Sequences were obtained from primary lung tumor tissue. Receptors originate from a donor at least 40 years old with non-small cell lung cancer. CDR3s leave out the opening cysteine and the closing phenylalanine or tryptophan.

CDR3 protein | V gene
ASSRSRDRAGEQY | TRBV27
ASSLEVGEETQY | TRBV7-9
ASSNRGGETQY | TRBV2
ASRKTWGQGARTEAF | TRBV7-8
SAPSTGEQY | TRBV20-1
ASSVEGGSGNTIY | TRBV5-1
ASSKRTGELF | TRBV5-6
ATTSGGQSGANVLT | TRBV9
AISESDSYNEQF | TRBV10-3
ASSRDRGDTEAF | TRBV7-2
ASSRLGGGANVLT | TRBV6-2/TRBV6-3
ASRGERAEAF | TRBV4-1
ASSLVGWGNYGYT | TRBV5-6
ASSEGEFYGYT | TRBV6-1
ATGDRANTEAF | TRBV19
ASSSRGQGFGEQY | TRBV5-8
ASRDSSTNEKLF | TRBV6-5
ASSVASLRDTQY | TRBV9
VTSGAGTDTQY | TRBV24-1
ASNDRGTEAF | TRBV25-1
ASSFGGGTEAF | TRBV5-5
ASSPGETQY | TRBV18
ASNPPPRGGNTEAF | TRBV6-2/TRBV6-3
ASSFSGVNVLT | TRBV5-1
ASSRQGNGETQY | TRBV27
ASSLSGGFNNEQF | TRBV7-2